The next 14 T cell receptor beta chains were all read from a single sample in a study of CD8+CD57+ T cells in acquired aplastic anemia (dated by TCRdb to 2016 to 2018). Instrument on record: Illumina HiSeq 2000. Genomic DNA served as template for TCR beta VDJ combination and CDR3 sequence profiling. TCRdb reprocessing: public reads trimmed at Q25 with fastp, clones called with MiXCR, in-frame beta chains kept. Rows with one shared CDR3 protein collapse into an entry with the most common genes and DNA. The sample table contains 150,000 to 200,000 distinct CDR3 sequences; only one count was recorded for around 40% of them. The top ten clonotypes cover 0.85% to 1.3% of the sample. Material: sorted CD4+, CD8+, or CD8+CD57+ T cells (not recorded which) from PBMCs. These receptors all come from a human donor in good health.

The J gene is TRBJ2-7, the V gene TRBV11-2; 9 bases align to TRBD1. This CDR3 has 16 residues. Trimming took 5 bases from V and 5 from J; bases not matched to a gene: 13. Germline V lookup: CDR1 SGHAT, CDR2 FQNNGV. The CDR3 DNA reads TGTGCCAGCAGCGAAATGCACAGGGGGCTAGGAGACGAGCAGTACTTC. This gives the protein CASSEMHRGLGDEQYF.

With respect to this clonotype: With a much larger clone just one base away, this may be a read error. The chain links TRBV5-1 to TRBJ1-4; D is perhaps TRBD1 (5 bases). The germline V gene encodes CDR1 SGHRS and CDR2 YFSETQ. Trimming shortened V by 10 bases and J by 2 bases, and 12 bases separated the two germline ends. This CDR3 has 13 residues. As DNA, the CDR3 is TGCGCCGGCTCTTGGGGGACTAATGAAAAACTGTTTTTT. It codes for CAGSWGTNEKLFF. Full variable domain (missing parts from reference TRBV5-1 and TRBJ1-4): KAGVTQTPRYLIKTRGQQVTLSCSPISGHRSVSWYQQTPGQGLQFLFEYFSETQRNKGNFPGRFSGRQFSNSRSEMNVSTLELGDSALYLCAGSWGTNEKLFFGSGTQLSVL.

This clonotype showed up many times. This chain links TRBV11-3 with TRBJ2-7; 8 bases agree with TRBD1. The CDR3 is 14 amino acids. The V gene's germline CDR1 is SGHNT and CDR2 YENEEA. With V trimmed by 4 bases and J by 2 bases, 4 bases remained unmatched. CDR3 bases: TGTGCCAGCAGCTCGGGGACAGGTCCCTACGAGCAGTACTTC. It codes for CASSSGTGPYEQYF.

The chain couples TRBV7-2 to TRBJ2-1; possible D gene TRBD2, 6 bases. There are 13 residues in the CDR3. CDR1 is SGHTA, CDR2 FQGNSA, per germline. The germline V and J ends were trimmed by 4 bases and 8 bases, with 12 bases remaining between them. The CDR3 nucleotides are TGTGCCAGCAGCTCCACGACGGGGGATGAGCAGTTCTTC. It translates to CASSSTTGDEQFF.

This clonotype was seen repeatedly, ten times or more. The chain is built from TRBV7-2 and TRBJ1-2; D is unclear. V was trimmed by 7 bases and J by 4 bases, leaving 10 bases between them. Germline CDR1 and CDR2: SGHTA and FQGNSA. The CDR3 is 12 amino acids. CDR3 residues: CASNPSGYGYTF. The CDR3, as DNA: TGTGCCAGCAACCCATCGGGCTATGGCTACACCTTC.

This clonotype was observed at least ten times. This sequence joins TRBV24-1 and TRBJ2-3; 9 bases align to TRBD2. From germline, CDR1 is KGHDR and CDR2 SFDVKD. This CDR3 is 17 amino acids long. V shed 2 bases and J 5 bases; nucleotides not matched to a gene: 10. The DNA of the CDR3 is TGTGCCACCAGTGATTACGGACTAGCGTCTTGGGGAGATACGCAGTATTTT. It translates to CATSDYGLASWGDTQYF.

This clonotype was found many times. V gene TRBV11-2 combines with J gene TRBJ1-5, with 7 positions matching TRBD1. Unmatched junction bases numbered 6, after V lost 1 base and J lost 6 bases. This CDR3 contains 15 residues. CDR1 SGHAT and CDR2 FQNNGV come from the germline V gene. CDR3 DNA sequence: TGTGCCAGCAGCTTAGGATCTAGGGGGCCTCAGCCCCAGCATTTT. It codes for CASSLGSRGPQPQHF.

This clonotype occurred many times. This chain connects TRBV29-1 to TRBJ2-5; 11 bases are shared with TRBD2. V trimming: 6 bases; J trimming: 1 base; junction bases outside the gene matches: 4. Germline assignment: CDR1 SQVTM and CDR2 ANQGSEA. This CDR3 is built from 14 residues. CDR3 sequence (DNA): TGCAGCGTGGCCGGGACTAGCGGCCAAGAGACCCAGTACTTC. This codes for CSVAGTSGQETQYF.

The sample holds many counts of this clonotype. The chain links TRBV11-2 to TRBJ1-5, with a weak D call TRBD1 (5 bases). Trimming left V 3 bases short and J 9 bases short, with 21 bases between. CDR1 is SGHAT, CDR2 FQNNGV, per germline. The CDR3 contains 16 residues. The CDR3 sequence: CASSLSGTIATPPQHF. The CDR3, as DNA: TGTGCCAGCAGCTTGTCCGGGACGATTGCTACCCCGCCCCAGCATTTT.

V is TRBV20-1 and J is TRBJ2-3; 8 bases fit TRBD2. The CDR3 length is 14 residues. CDR1 DFQATT and CDR2 SNEGSKA come from the germline V gene (reference sequence). Trimming took 6 bases from V and 1 from J; bases not matched to a gene: 6. The CDR3 coding sequence is TGCAGTGCCCCGCTAGCGGGCCGCACAGATACGCAGTATTTT. It is translated as CSAPLAGRTDTQYF.

This clonotype occurred a few times. V gene TRBV7-3 combines with J gene TRBJ1-1; D is undetermined. The CDR3 extends over 13 amino acids. Trimming left V 0 bases short and J 2 bases short, with 4 bases between. Germline CDR1 reads SGHTA; CDR2 reads FQGTGA. CDR3: CASSLTLNTEAFF. The CDR3, as DNA: TGTGCCAGCAGCTTAACCCTCAACACTGAAGCTTTCTTT.

The chain has TRBV25-1 and TRBJ2-7; tentatively, D is TRBD2 (5 bases). Looked up from germline, CDR1 is MGHDK and CDR2 is SYGVNS. CDR3 size: 14 residues. V lost 8 bases and J lost 0, with 14 bases in between. CDR3 bases: TGTGCCAGCGAACGGGCTGCGGGCTCCTACGAGCAGTACTTC. As protein: CASERAAGSYEQYF.

The table lists this clonotype with a few counts. The CDR3 loop reads CAWSATGNRNNEQFF. In nucleotides, the CDR3 is TGTGCCTGGAGCGCGACAGGGAATAGGAACAATGAGCAGTTCTTC. The chain combines TRBV30 with TRBJ2-1, with TRBD1 matching over 7 bases. The CDR3 is 15 residues long. Per germline, CDR1 GTSNPN and CDR2 SVGIG (reference sequence). J was trimmed by 5 bases and V by 3 bases; bases with no gene match: 10.

Regarding this clonotype: At one boundary the junction diverges from the germline segment, which might be a read error. The rearrangement uses TRBV29-1 and TRBJ2-5, with D maybe TRBD2 (5 bases). The CDR3 totals 13 residues. Germline assignment: CDR1 SQVTM and CDR2 ANQGSEA. For the CDR3, the DNA is TGCAGCGTTGAGGGGAGCATCCAAGAGACCCAATACTTC. Amino acid sequence: CSVEGSIQETQYF.